This T cell receptor (beta chain) was observed in a study of T cell repertoires and HLA-DP antigens. Whole-study context: Alloreactive CD4+ T cells targeted HLA-DP on transduced HeLa. The donors, ranging 18-to-29 to 60-to-69 years, included a couple of males and one female. Overall study findings and caveats: Previously undetected clones averaged approximately 34% and 48% against the two alleles respectively.

The V end was cut by 7 bases, the J end by 5 bases, with 15 bases between. This CDR3 spans 14 amino acids. In germline, CDR1 is LNHDA, CDR2 SQIVND (reference sequence). TCRdb keeps only in-frame clones here, not all; method: immunoSEQ multiplex PCR. The sample gives about 73,000 clones, about 80% of which show up once; roughly 1.5% is in the top ten. Turning to this clone: Its antigen is still unknown.

This sequence was found in a man aged 55 to 70 in good health and CMV-seronegative. This chain uses TRBV19 with TRBJ1-5; D remains ambiguous. Sequenced material: CD4+ T cells from PBMCs. CDR3 in DNA: TGTGCCAGTACCCCCAACAGAGGACATCAGCCCCAGCATTTT. Its translation is CASTPNRGHQPQHF.